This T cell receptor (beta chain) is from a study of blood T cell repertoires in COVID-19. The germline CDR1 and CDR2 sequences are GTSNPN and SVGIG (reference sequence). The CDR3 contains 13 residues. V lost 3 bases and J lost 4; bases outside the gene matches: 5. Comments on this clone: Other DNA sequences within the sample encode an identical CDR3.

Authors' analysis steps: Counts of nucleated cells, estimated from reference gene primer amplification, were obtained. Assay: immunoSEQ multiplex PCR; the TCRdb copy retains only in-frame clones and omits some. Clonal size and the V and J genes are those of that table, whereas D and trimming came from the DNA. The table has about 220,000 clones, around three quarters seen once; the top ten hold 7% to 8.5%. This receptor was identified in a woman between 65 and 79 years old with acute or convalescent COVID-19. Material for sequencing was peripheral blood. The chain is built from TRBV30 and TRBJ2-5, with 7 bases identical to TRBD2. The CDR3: CAWSGGGGETQYF. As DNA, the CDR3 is TGTGCCTGGAGCGGCGGGGGAGGAGAGACCCAGTACTTC.